These 3 T cell receptor beta chains came from one sample sequenced in a study of blood T cell repertoires in COVID-19. Assay used: immunoSEQ multiplex PCR; TCRdb lists only in-frame clones, some missing. The data hold about 140,000 clones, with 70% to 90% observed a single time. The sequencing sample was made of peripheral blood. Source of these receptors: a woman in her forties or fifties with acute or convalescent COVID-19.

The CDR3 region is CASSLETGNTEAFF. CDR3 DNA sequence: TGCGCCAGCAGCCTAGAGACAGGGAACACTGAAGCTTTCTTT. V and J are TRBV5-1 and TRBJ1-1, with D perhaps matching TRBD1 (6 bases). Germline assignment: CDR1 SGHRS and CDR2 YFSETQ. The V end was cut by 4 bases, the J end by 1 base, with 11 bases between. There are 14 residues in the CDR3.

The rearrangement uses TRBV27 and TRBJ2-5, with TRBD1 as a possible D gene (5 bases). Germline CDR1 reads MNHEY; CDR2 reads SMNVEV (reference sequence). Trimming shortened V by 0 bases and J by 3 bases, and 14 bases separated the two germline ends. The CDR3 has 16 residues. The CDR3: CASSLSPTVMKETQYF. The CDR3 bases are TGTGCCAGCAGTTTATCCCCGACAGTAATGAAAGAGACCCAGTACTTC.

V is TRBV3-1 (or the pseudogene TRBV3-2) and J is TRBJ1-2, with D possibly matching TRBD1 (5 bases). V was pared by 7 bases and J by 5 bases, with 14 bases between. From germline, CDR1 is LGHDT and CDR2 YNNKEL (reference sequence). CDR3 length: 13 residues. In DNA, the CDR3 is TGTGCCAGCAAGTCCGAGGGGAGGTATGGCTACACCTTC. This codes for CASKSEGRYGYTF.